The entry below gives a single T cell receptor (beta chain) sequence along with its context. The antigen it binds to is not known. No qualities accompany the bases; no much larger clone lies one base away. The receptor library was made with the immunoSEQ multiplex PCR assay. Regarding the original processing steps: A statistical classification framework was developed to diagnose cytomegalovirus status using the catalog of TCR beta chain sequences. TCRdb limited this immuneACCESS table to in-frame rearrangements with V and J called. A share of clones is missing; checked studies link under half to unresolved V genes, and the rest is unexplained. That table is the source of V, J and clone size, and D and trimming were worked out from the DNA. For this sample there are about 260,000 clones; less than 95% appear just once. Approximately 3% of the sample is in the top ten clones. This sample is part of a study of cytomegalovirus exposure and HLA in healthy donors (dated by TCRdb to between 2016 and 2019). Notes on the research overall: The 500 to 800 repertoires of the first cohort and the 120 validation repertoires were produced on the same platform, according to a later analysis. The study aimed to test whether signatures of past pathogen exposure could be identified by cataloging public T cell receptors. Besides the first cohort of approximately 710 subjects, a separate validation cohort made up of 95 to 150 different subjects was used. To predict cytomegalovirus infection status, the study brought together high-throughput TCR immunosequencing, statistical association of individual TCRs with disease status, and machine learning. The research as a whole found: According to the authors, the approach could potentially be generalized to other disease states and immunological phenotypes. A later analysis found that TCRs clustered in the first cohort also tended to co-occur in the approximately 120 validation repertoires, with approximately 93% of cluster scores above 0. A later analysis lacked HLA typing for the validation cohort, so it scored co-occurrence in that cohort across all 120 or so repertoires. While some public TCRs were present in many individuals, most TCR sequences turned up only very rarely across donors. A total of fewer than 200 TCR beta chains were listed by the study as associated with cytomegalovirus. The classifier was reported to diagnose cytomegalovirus status with high specificity and sensitivity in both the original and validation cohorts. In vitro tests confirmed that a few of the cytomegalovirus-associated TCR beta chains recognize cytomegalovirus antigens.

CDR1 and CDR2 (MNHNY, SVGAGI) derive from the germline V gene (reference sequence). Trimming removed 7 bases from V and 3 bases from J, leaving 10 bases between the germline ends. Including cysteine and phenylalanine, the CDR3 has 12 amino acids. Only the CDR3 portion is preserved as DNA: 36 bases, with reading frame beginning at the first base. The donors were included in the validation cohort of approximately 120 subjects, a group kept apart from the roughly 670-subject first cohort. This clonotype was obtained from a woman aged 30 to 39 in good health and CMV-seronegative. The chain is encoded by TRBV6-6 joined to TRBJ2-7; the D gene remains uncertain. Sequencing used PBMCs. The CDR3 protein sequence reads: CASTSSLYEQYF. The DNA sequence is given as TGTGCCAGCACCTCTTCCCTCTACGAGCAGTACTTC.